This T cell receptor (beta chain) comes out of a study of blood T cells in healthy people across ages. Overall study results and limits: Older age went with lower TCR beta diversity per million T cells, in a roughly linear way.

Peripheral blood samples of around 9.5 milliliters were drawn from each donor. In this sample, this clonotype turned up many times. The antigen is unknown. Germline V lookup: CDR1 DFQATT, CDR2 SNEGSKA (reference sequence). Germline trimming cut 1 base from V and 1 base from J; bases unmatched to any gene: 13. The CDR3 totals 19 residues. Together with a sample-barcoded 5' primer, a J-beta primer mix was included in a second PCR lasting about 7 to 11 cycles. Via MiXCR, TCRdb re-called the 5' RACE reads, giving one row per CDR3 protein. The sample consists of hundreds of thousands of distinct CDR3 sequences, 25% to 35% of them appearing once.

Material: blood. The genes are TRBV20-1 and TRBJ2-3, with TRBD2 matching over 11 bases. This sequence originates from a woman aged 80 or older in good health. The CDR3 spells CSARALTSGGPSGTDTQYF. CDR3 sequence (DNA): TGCAGTGCTAGAGCTCTAACTAGCGGGGGACCCTCGGGCACAGATACGCAGTATTTT.